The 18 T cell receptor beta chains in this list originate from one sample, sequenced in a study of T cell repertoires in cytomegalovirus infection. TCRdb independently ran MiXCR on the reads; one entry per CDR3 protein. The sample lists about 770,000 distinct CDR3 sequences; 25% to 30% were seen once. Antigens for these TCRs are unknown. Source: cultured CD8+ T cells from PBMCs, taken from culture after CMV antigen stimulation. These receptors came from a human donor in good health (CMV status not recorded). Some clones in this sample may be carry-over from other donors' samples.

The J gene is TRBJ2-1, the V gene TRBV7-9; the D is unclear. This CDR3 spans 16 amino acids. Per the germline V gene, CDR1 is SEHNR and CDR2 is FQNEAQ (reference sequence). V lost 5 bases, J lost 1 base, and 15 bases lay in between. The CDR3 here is CASSPPAGPSYNEQFF. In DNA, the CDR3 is TGTGCCAGCAGCCCTCCGGCAGGCCCGTCCTACAATGAGCAGTTCTTC. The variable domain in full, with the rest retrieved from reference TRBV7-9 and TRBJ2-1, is DTGVSQNPRHKITKRGQNVTFRCDPISEHNRLYWYRQTLGQGPEFLTYFQNEAQLEKSRLLSDRFSAERPKGSFSTLEIQRTEQGDSAMYLCASSPPAGPSYNEQFFGPGTRLTVL.

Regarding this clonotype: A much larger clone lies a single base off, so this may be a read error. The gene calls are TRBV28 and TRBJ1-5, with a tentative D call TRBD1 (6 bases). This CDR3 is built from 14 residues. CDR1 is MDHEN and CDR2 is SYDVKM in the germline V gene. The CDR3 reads CATNNRVLNQRQHF. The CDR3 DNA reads TGTGCCACCAATAACAGGGTTCTCAATCAGCGCCAGCATTTT.

The CDR3 reads CASSPREGSVEKLFF. As DNA, the CDR3 is TGTGCCAGCAGCCCCCGGGAGGGGTCGGTAGAAAAACTGTTTTTT. The rearrangement joins TRBV7-8 to TRBJ1-4; tentative D call: TRBD1 (5 bases). This CDR3 spans 15 amino acids. V was pared by 5 bases and J by 8 bases, with 18 bases between. The germline V gene has CDR1 SGHVS and CDR2 FQNEAQ. Supplemented by reference TRBV7-8 and TRBJ1-4, the full variable domain reads GAGVSQSPRYKVAKRGQDVALRCDPISGHVSLFWYQQALGQGPEFLTYFQNEAQLDKSGLPSDRFFAERPEGSVSTLKIQRTQQEDSAVYLCASSPREGSVEKLFFGSGTQLSVL.

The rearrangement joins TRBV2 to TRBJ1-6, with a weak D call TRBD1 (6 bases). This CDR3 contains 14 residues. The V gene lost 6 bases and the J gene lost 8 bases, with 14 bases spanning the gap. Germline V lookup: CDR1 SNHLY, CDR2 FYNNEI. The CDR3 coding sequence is TGTGCCAGCAGATATCACAGGGTGGATTCACCCCTCCACTTT. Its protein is CASRYHRVDSPLHF.

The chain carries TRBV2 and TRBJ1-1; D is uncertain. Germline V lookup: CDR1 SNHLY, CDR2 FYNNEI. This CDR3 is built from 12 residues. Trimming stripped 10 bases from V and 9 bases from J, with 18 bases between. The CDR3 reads CAISPTVRQAFF. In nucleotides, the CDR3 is TGTGCCATCTCACCCACGGTCAGACAAGCTTTCTTT.

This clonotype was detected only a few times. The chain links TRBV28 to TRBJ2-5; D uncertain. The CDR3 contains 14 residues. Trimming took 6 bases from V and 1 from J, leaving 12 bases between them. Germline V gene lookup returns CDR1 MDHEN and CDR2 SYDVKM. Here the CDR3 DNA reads TGTGCCAGCAGCATTACGGCATTCCAAGAGACCCAGTACTTC. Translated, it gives CASSITAFQETQYF.

CDR3 amino acids: CASSEGTYLTGELFF. The CDR3 region has the DNA TGTGCCAGCAGTGAAGGGACTTATCTCACCGGGGAGCTGTTTTTT. This rearrangement joins TRBV25-1 to TRBJ2-2; the D gene is possibly TRBD2 (6 bases). This CDR3 has 15 amino acids. Trimming left V 2 bases short and J 4 bases short, with 11 bases between. The germline gives CDR1 MGHDK, CDR2 SYGVNS. Supplemented by reference TRBV25-1 and TRBJ2-2, the full variable domain reads EADIYQTPRYLVIGTGKKITLECSQTMGHDKMYWYQQDPGMELHLIHYSYGVNSTEKGDLSSESTVSRIRTEHFPLTLESARPSHTSQYLCASSEGTYLTGELFFGEGSRLTVL.

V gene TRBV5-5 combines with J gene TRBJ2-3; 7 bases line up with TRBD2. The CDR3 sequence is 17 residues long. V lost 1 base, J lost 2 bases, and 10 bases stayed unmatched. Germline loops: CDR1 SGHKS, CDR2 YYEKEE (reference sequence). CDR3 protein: CASSLLRRLADTDTQYF. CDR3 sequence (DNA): TGTGCCAGCAGCTTGTTGCGAAGGCTAGCGGACACAGATACGCAGTATTTT.

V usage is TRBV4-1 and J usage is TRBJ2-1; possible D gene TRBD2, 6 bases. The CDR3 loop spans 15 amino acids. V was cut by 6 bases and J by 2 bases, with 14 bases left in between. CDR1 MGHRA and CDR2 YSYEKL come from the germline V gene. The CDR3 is CASRPGAGTYNEQFF. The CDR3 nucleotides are TGCGCCAGCAGACCCGGGGCGGGGACCTACAATGAGCAGTTCTTC.

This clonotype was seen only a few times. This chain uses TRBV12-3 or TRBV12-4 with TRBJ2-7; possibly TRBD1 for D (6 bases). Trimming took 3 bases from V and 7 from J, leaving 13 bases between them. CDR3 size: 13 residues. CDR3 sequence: CASSFGQGREQYV. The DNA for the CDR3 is TGTGCCAGCAGTTTTGGGCAGGGGAGAGAGCAGTACGTC.

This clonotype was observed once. The CDR3 DNA reads TGTGCCAGCAGCTTAAAGGGGGTTAGCACAGATACGCAGTATTTT. As protein: CASSLKGVSTDTQYF. V and J are TRBV7-2 and TRBJ2-3, with D tentatively TRBD1 (6 bases). V dropped 2 bases and J dropped 0 bases, with 9 bases sitting between them. The CDR3 is 15 residues long. Germline CDR1 reads SGHTA; CDR2 reads FQGNSA.

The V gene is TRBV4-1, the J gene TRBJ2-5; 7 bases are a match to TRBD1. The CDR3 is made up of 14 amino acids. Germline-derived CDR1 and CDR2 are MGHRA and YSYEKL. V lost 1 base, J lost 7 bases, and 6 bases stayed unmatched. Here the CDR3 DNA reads TGCGCCAGCAGCCAAGGACAGGGTTCGGTGACCCAGTACTTC. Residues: CASSQGQGSVTQYF.

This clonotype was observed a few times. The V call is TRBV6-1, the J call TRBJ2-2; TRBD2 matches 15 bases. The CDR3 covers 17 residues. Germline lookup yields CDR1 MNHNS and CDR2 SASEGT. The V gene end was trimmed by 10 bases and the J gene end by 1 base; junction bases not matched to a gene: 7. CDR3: CAILWGLAGGNTGELFF. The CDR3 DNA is TGTGCCATCCTCTGGGGACTAGCGGGGGGGAACACCGGGGAGCTGTTTTTT.

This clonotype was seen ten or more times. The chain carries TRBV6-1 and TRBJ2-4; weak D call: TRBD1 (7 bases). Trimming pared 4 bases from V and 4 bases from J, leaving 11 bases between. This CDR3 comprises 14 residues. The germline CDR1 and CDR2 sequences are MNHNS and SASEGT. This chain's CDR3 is CASSGGTVKNIQYF. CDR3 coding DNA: TGTGCCAGCAGTGGCGGGACAGTGAAAAACATTCAGTACTTC.

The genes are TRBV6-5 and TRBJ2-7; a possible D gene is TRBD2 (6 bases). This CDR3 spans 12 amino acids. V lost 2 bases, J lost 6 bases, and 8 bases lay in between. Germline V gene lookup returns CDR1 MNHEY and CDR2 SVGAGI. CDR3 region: CASSYGGSEQYF. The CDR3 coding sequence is TGTGCCAGCAGTTACGGGGGGTCCGAGCAGTACTTC.

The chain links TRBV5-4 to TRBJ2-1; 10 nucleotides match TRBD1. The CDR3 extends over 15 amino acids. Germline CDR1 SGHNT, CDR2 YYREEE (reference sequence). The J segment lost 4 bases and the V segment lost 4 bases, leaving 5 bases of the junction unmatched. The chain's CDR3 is CASSRQGANYNEQFF. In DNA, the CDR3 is TGTGCCAGCAGCCGACAGGGGGCGAATTACAATGAGCAGTTCTTC.

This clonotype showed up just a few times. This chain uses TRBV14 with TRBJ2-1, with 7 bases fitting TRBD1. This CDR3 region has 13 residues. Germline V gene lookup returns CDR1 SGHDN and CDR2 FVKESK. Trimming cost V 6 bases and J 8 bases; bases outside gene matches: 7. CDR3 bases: TGTGCCAGCAGAGTTACAGGGGATCATGAGCAGTTCTTC. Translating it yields CASRVTGDHEQFF.

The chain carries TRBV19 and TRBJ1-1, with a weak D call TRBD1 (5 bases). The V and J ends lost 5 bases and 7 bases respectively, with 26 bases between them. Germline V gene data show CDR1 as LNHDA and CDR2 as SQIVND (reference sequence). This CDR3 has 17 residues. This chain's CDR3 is CASSVYGGRALEIEAFF. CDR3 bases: TGTGCCAGTAGTGTCTATGGGGGACGGGCCCTTGAGATTGAAGCTTTCTTT.